These T cell receptor beta chains were read from a single sample in a study of blood T cell repertoires in COVID-19. This table comes from immunoSEQ multiplex PCR, and its TCRdb copy is limited to in-frame clones, with some not included. The repertoire consists of approximately 110,000 clones, with roughly four fifths occurring once and the leading ten covering roughly 10%. Sequencing was done on a sample of peripheral blood. These TCRs come from a woman aged 70 to 79 with acute or convalescent COVID-19. Both conserved end residues are part of each CDR3. A D gene is named only where the DNA matches it firmly. Where a row states a size, it is once, few, many or the class of an expanded clone; other rows omit it.

TRBV19	TRBJ1-4	NA	many	CASSSFGGRNEKLFF	TGTGCCAGTTCTTCATTCGGGGGTCGAAATGAAAAACTGTTTTTT
TRBV19	TRBJ1-5	NA	NA	CASSIVAGRGNQPQHF	TGTGCCAGTAGTATAGTAGCAGGGCGAGGCAATCAGCCCCAGCATTTT
TRBV27	TRBJ1-2	TRBD1	NA	CASSRTGGSYGYTF	TGTGCCAGCAGTAGGACAGGGGGTAGCTATGGCTACACCTTC
TRBV6-1	TRBJ1-2	NA	NA	CASSEAEGPRSHYGYTF	TGTGCCAGCAGTGAAGCGGAGGGCCCCCGTAGTCACTATGGCTACACCTTC
TRBV10-3	TRBJ2-7	TRBD1	NA	CAISAGPGQGADEQYF	TGTGCCATCAGTGCCGGACCGGGACAGGGGGCGGATGAGCAGTACTTC
TRBV11-2	TRBJ2-5	TRBD2	NA	CASSRGSWGETQYF	TGTGCCAGCAGCCGCGGGAGTTGGGGAGAGACCCAGTACTTC
TRBV6-5	TRBJ1-3	NA	NA	CASSYFPAGNTIYF	TGTGCCAGCAGTTACTTCCCGGCTGGAAACACCATATATTTT
TRBV6-5	TRBJ2-3	TRBD1	NA	CASSRQGLTDTQYF	TGTGCCAGCAGCAGACAGGGCCTCACAGATACGCAGTATTTT
TRBV5-5	TRBJ1-1	TRBD1	few	CASSLNRGTEAFF	TGTGCCAGCAGCTTAAACAGGGGAACTGAAGCTTTCTTT
TRBV6-5	TRBJ1-1	TRBD1	NA	CASSYRDREAFF	TGTGCCAGCAGTTACCGAGACAGGGAGGCTTTCTTT
TRBV28	TRBJ1-5	NA	NA	CASSFGSQPQHF	TGTGCCAGCAGTTTTGGGAGTCAGCCCCAGCATTTT
TRBV30	TRBJ1-2	NA	NA	CAWKKGEGYYGYTF	TGTGCCTGGAAGAAAGGGGAGGGGTACTATGGCTACACCTTC